At least ten counts were recorded for the clone carrying this T cell receptor (beta chain). Its target is not known. The data were obtained in a study of T cells in Graves' hyperthyroidism and ophthalmopathy. General study findings and limits: Model output signaled ophthalmopathy a median roughly 6.1 months ahead of onset. Most thyroid clonotypes expanded above 0.001 appeared in blood too.

RNA transcripts provided the source from which TCR beta CDR3 regions were amplified. A first-round RT-PCR of the TCR CDR3 used the HTBI primer set. TCRdb re-derived calls from the multiplex PCR reads in MiXCR, one entry per CDR3 protein. Of some 360,000 distinct CDR3 sequences detected, more than 11% appear once; the ten largest clones hold approximately 11%. The CDR3 runs 16 residues. V gave up 5 bases and J gave up 4 bases; unmatched junction bases: 4. The germline gives CDR1 SGHVS, CDR2 FQNEAQ. The source is a woman in her sixties or seventies with Graves' hyperthyroidism. V is TRBV7-8 and J is TRBJ2-2; the match to TRBD2 covers 13 bases. The sample comprised blood. The CDR3 sequence: CASSITSGRATGELFF. In DNA, the CDR3 is TGTGCCAGCAGCATAACTAGCGGGAGGGCCACCGGGGAGCTGTTTTTT.